This record concerns one T cell receptor beta chain sequence. Antigen unknown. CDR1 is LNHNV and CDR2 is YYDKDF in the germline V gene (reference sequence). This CDR3 has 13 residues. V was trimmed by 4 bases and J by 4 bases, leaving 10 bases between them. The sample originates from a study of cytomegalovirus exposure and HLA in healthy donors. It was with 60 Vbeta and 13 Jbeta primers that the PCR ran. Sequencing was performed with immunoSEQ multiplex PCR; in TCRdb, only in-frame clones are kept and a portion is missing. The data hold about 55,000 clones, with approximately 80% observed a single time. Findings and limits, study-wide: V- and J-gene trimming of TCR beta was linked (in a later analysis) to a missense DCLRE1C variant.

The clonotype was recovered from a female donor in good health and CMV-seronegative. This chain joins TRBV15 and TRBJ2-5; perhaps TRBD1 as D (6 bases). The sample taken for sequencing was PBMCs. The CDR3 nucleotides are TGTGCCACCAGCACGGACAGAGGAGAGACCCAGTACTTC. This codes for CATSTDRGETQYF. The full variable domain, with the rest looked up from reference TRBV15 and TRBJ2-5, is DAMVIQNPRYQVTQFGKPVTLSCSQTLNHNVMYWYQQKSSQAPKLLFHYYDKDFNNEADTPDNFQSRRPNTSFCFLDIRSPGLGDTAMYLCATSTDRGETQYFGPGTRLLVL.